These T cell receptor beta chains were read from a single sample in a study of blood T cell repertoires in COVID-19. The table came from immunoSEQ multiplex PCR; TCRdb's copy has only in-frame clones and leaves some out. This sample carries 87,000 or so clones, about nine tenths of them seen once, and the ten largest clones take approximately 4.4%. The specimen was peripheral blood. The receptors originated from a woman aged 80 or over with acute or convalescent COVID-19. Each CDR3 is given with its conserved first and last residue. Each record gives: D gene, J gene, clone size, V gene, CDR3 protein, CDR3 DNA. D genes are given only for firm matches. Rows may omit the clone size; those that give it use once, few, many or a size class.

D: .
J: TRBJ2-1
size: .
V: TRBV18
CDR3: CASSPQGPGSYNEQFF
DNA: TGTGCCAGCTCACCACAGGGGCCTGGGTCCTACAATGAGCAGTTCTTC

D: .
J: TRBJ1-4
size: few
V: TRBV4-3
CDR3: CASSQGIGATNEKLFF
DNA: TGCGCCAGCAGCCAAGGGATAGGAGCAACTAATGAAAAACTGTTTTTT

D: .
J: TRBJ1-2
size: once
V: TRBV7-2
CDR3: CASSSTFGGAKVYGYTF
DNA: TGTGCCAGCAGCTCGACCTTCGGGGGGGCCAAAGTCTATGGCTACACCTTC

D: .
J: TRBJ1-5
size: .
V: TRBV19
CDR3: CASSGGTSDSNQPQHF
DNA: TGTGCCAGTAGCGGGGGGACATCCGATAGCAATCAGCCCCAGCATTTT

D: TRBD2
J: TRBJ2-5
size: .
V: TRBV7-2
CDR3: CASSSSGGRETQYF
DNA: TGTGCCAGCAGCTCCTCGGGGGGGCGAGAGACCCAGTACTTC

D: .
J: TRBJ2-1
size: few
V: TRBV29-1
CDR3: CSVGGLGRINEQFF
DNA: TGCAGCGTTGGAGGTCTGGGTAGAATCAATGAGCAGTTCTTC

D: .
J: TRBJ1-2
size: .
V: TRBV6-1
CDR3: CASTQGIGNDGYTF
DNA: TGTGCCAGCACTCAGGGGATCGGAAATGATGGCTACACCTTC

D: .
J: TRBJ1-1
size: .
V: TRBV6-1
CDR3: CASSEGQGYTEAFF
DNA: TGTGCCAGCAGTGAAGGGCAGGGTTACACTGAAGCTTTCTTT

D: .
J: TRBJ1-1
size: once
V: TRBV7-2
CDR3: CASSLARRGEAFF
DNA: TGTGCCAGCAGCTTAGCGCGGCGGGGGGAAGCTTTCTTT

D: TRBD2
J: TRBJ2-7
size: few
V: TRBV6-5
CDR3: CASTRALAGLEQYF
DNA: TGTGCCAGCACCCGCGCACTAGCGGGACTCGAGCAGTACTTC

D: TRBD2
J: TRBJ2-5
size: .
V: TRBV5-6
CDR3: CASSLDGGSETQYF
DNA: TGTGCCAGCAGCTTGGACGGCGGGAGTGAGACCCAGTACTTC

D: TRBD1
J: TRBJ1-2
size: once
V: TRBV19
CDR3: CASSDRDRYGYTF
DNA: TGTGCCAGTAGTGACCGGGACAGGTATGGCTACACCTTC

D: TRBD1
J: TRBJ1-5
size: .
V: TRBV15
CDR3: CATSRGGDRGLGQPQHF
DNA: TGTGCCACCAGCAGAGGGGGAGACAGGGGGCTCGGCCAGCCCCAGCATTTT

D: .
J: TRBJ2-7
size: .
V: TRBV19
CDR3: CASSRRFGVLEQYF
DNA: TGTGCCAGTAGTAGACGTTTCGGAGTTCTCGAGCAGTACTTC

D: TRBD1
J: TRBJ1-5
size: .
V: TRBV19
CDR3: CASSSPLPRTGKQPQHF
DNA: TGTGCCAGTAGTTCTCCTCTACCTAGGACAGGGAAGCAGCCCCAGCATTTT

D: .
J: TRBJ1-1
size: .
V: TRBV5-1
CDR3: CASSLGNDRTEAFF
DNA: TGCGCCAGCAGCTTGGGAAACGACAGGACTGAAGCTTTCTTT

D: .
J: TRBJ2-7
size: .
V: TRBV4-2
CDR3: CASSQDLGRAYYEQYF
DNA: TGTGCCAGCAGCCAAGATCTCGGGAGAGCGTACTACGAGCAGTACTTC

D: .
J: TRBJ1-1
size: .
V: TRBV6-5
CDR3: CASSTVGTLNTEAFF
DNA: TGTGCCAGCAGTACCGTGGGCACCTTGAACACTGAAGCTTTCTTT

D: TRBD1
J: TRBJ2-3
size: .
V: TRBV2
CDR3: CASSDQGATDTQYF
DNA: TGTGCCAGCAGTGACCAGGGGGCAACAGATACGCAGTATTTT

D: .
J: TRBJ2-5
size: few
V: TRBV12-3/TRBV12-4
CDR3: CASSLSGVETQYF
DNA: TGTGCCAGCAGTTTATCGGGTGTGGAGACCCAGTACTTC

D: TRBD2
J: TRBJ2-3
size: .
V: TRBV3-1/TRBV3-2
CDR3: CASSWGLAGDWDSTDTQYF
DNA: TGTGCCAGCAGCTGGGGACTAGCGGGAGATTGGGATAGCACAGATACGCAGTATTTT

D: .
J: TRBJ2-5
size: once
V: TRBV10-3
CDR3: CAARGVKETQYF
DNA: TGTGCCGCGCGGGGAGTTAAAGAGACCCAGTACTTC

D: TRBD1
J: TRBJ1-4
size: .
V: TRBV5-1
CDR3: CASSVAGGRDEKLFF
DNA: TGCGCCAGCAGCGTCGCAGGGGGACGGGATGAAAAACTGTTTTTT

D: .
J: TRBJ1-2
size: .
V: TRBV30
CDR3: CAWSQGSTLHGYTF
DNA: TGTGCCTGGAGTCAGGGCAGCACTTTACATGGCTACACCTTC

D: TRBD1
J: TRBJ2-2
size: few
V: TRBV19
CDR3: CASIQGAGTGELFF
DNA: TGTGCCAGTATCCAGGGGGCCGGCACCGGGGAGCTGTTTTTT

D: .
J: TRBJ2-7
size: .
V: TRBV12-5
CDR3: CASGPPEIGGTSYEQYF
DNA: TGTGCTAGTGGTCCACCTGAGATCGGCGGGACCAGCTACGAGCAGTACTTC

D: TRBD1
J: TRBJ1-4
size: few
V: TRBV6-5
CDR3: CASRTGMFNEKLFF
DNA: TGTGCCAGCAGGACAGGGATGTTTAATGAAAAACTGTTTTTT

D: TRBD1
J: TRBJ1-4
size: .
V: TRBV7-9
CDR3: CASSSRTGATNEKLFF
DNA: TGTGCCAGCAGCTCCCGGACAGGTGCAACTAATGAAAAACTGTTTTTT

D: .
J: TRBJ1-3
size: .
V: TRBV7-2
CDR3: CASSAHRVGSGNTIYF
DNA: TGTGCCAGCAGCGCGCACAGGGTTGGTTCTGGAAACACCATATATTTT

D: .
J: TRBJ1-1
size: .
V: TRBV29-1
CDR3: CSVGGRGGNTEAFF
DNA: TGCAGCGTGGGGGGAAGGGGAGGGAACACTGAAGCTTTCTTT

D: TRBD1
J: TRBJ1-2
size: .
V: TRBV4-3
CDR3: CASSQGDRGGGYTF
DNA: TGCGCCAGCAGCCAGGGAGACAGGGGGGGTGGCTACACCTTC

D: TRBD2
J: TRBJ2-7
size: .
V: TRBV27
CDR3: CASSFLTSGGLSSYEQYF
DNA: TGTGCCAGCAGTTTCCTGACTAGCGGGGGCCTAAGCTCCTACGAGCAGTACTTC

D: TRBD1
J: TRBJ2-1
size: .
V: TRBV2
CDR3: CASSEGIGTGLHNEQFF
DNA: TGTGCCAGCAGTGAAGGCATAGGGACAGGGTTGCACAATGAGCAGTTCTTC

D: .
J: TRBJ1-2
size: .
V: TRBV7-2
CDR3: CASGVTGYGYTF
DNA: TGTGCCAGCGGGGTCACAGGATATGGCTACACCTTC

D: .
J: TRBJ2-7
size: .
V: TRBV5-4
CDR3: CASSLAMTGRRSEQYF
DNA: TGTGCCAGCAGCTTGGCCATGACAGGCAGAAGGAGCGAGCAGTACTTC

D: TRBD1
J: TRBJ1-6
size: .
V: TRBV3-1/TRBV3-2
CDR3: CASSPHPRDRASPLHF
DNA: TGTGCCAGCAGCCCACACCCCCGGGACAGGGCCTCACCCCTCCACTTT

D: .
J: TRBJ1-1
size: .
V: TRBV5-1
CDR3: CASSSRSGGTEAFF
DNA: TGCGCCAGCAGCTCCCGGTCGGGGGGGACTGAAGCTTTCTTT

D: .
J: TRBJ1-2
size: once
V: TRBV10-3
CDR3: CAISESSRGGYTF
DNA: TGTGCCATCAGTGAGTCGTCCAGGGGAGGCTACACCTTC

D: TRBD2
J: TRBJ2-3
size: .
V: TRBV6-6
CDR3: CASAGGGRGTDTQYF
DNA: TGTGCCAGTGCGGGGGGGGGTAGGGGCACAGATACGCAGTATTTT

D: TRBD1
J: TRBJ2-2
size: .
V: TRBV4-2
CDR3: CASSPRQGLDTGELFF
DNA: TGTGCCAGCAGCCCGCGACAGGGGCTAGACACCGGGGAGCTGTTTTTT

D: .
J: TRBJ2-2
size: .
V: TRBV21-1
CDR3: CASSKCIKINQGQGANTGELFF
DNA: TGTGCCAGCAGCAAATGTATCAAGATAAACCAGGGACAGGGGGCAAATACCGGGGAGCTGTTTTTT

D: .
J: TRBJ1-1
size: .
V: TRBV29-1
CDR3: CSVGQTLDTEAFF
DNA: TGCAGCGTCGGACAGACCTTAGACACTGAAGCTTTCTTT

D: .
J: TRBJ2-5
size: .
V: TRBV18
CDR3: CASSPRGRQETQYF
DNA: TGTGCCAGCTCACCGCGGGGAAGGCAAGAGACCCAGTACTTC

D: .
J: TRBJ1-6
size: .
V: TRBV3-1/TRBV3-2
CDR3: CASSQEADTGRSYNSPLHF
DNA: TGTGCCAGCAGCCAAGAAGCAGACACCGGTCGCTCCTATAATTCACCCCTCCACTTT

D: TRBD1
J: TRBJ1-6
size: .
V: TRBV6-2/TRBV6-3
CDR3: CASSYTGDSPLHF
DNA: TGTGCCAGCAGTTATACAGGGGATTCACCCCTCCACTTT

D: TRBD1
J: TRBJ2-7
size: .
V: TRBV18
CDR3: CASSPLGQGPDEQYF
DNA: TGTGCCAGCTCACCATTAGGACAGGGCCCCGACGAGCAGTACTTC

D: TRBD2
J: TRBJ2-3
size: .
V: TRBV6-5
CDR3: CASSSPRREGADTQYF
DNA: TGTGCCAGCAGTTCCCCTAGGCGGGAGGGGGCAGATACGCAGTATTTT

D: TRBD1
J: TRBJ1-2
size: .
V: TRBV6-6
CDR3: CASSLGQGIYGYTF
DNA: TGTGCCAGCAGTCTCGGACAGGGCATATATGGCTACACCTTC

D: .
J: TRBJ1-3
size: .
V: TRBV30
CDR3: CACSLYSGNTIYF
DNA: TGTGCCTGCTCACTTTACTCTGGAAACACCATATATTTT

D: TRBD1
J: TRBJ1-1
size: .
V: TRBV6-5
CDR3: CASSTDRAAEAFF
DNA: TGTGCCAGCAGTACTGACAGGGCGGCTGAAGCTTTCTTT

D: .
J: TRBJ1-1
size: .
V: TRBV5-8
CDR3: CASSLVEGRGAFF
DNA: TGTGCCAGCAGCTTGGTTGAGGGTCGGGGAGCTTTCTTT

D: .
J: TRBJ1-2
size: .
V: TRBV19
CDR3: CASSKSLRPGVYGYTF
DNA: TGTGCCAGTAGTAAATCACTCCGGCCGGGGGTATATGGCTACACCTTC

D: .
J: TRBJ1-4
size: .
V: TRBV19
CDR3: CASSIGGTIATNEKLFF
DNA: TGTGCCAGTAGTATAGGTGGGACAATAGCAACTAATGAAAAACTGTTTTTT

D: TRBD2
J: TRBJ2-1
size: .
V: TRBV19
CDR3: CASSIMDTGGSYNEQFF
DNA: TGTGCCAGTAGTATAATGGACACGGGGGGCTCCTACAATGAGCAGTTCTTC

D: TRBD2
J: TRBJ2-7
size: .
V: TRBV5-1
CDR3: CASRFLAGANYEQYF
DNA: TGCGCCAGCAGGTTTCTAGCGGGGGCCAACTACGAGCAGTACTTC

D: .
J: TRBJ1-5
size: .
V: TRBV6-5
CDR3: CASLRGHGLGAQHF
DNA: TGTGCCAGCTTGAGGGGACACGGACTTGGAGCCCAGCATTTT

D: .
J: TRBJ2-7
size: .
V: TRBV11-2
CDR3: CASSLSRGSYEQYF
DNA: TGTGCCAGCAGCTTGAGCCGGGGATCCTACGAGCAGTACTTC

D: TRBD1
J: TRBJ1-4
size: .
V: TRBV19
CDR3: CASSSQNPGQGNEKLFF
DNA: TGTGCCAGTAGTTCCCAAAATCCGGGACAGGGTAATGAAAAACTGTTTTTT

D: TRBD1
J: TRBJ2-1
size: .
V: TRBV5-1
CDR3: CASSSTGGNEQFF
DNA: TGCGCCAGCAGCTCGACAGGGGGCAATGAGCAGTTCTTC